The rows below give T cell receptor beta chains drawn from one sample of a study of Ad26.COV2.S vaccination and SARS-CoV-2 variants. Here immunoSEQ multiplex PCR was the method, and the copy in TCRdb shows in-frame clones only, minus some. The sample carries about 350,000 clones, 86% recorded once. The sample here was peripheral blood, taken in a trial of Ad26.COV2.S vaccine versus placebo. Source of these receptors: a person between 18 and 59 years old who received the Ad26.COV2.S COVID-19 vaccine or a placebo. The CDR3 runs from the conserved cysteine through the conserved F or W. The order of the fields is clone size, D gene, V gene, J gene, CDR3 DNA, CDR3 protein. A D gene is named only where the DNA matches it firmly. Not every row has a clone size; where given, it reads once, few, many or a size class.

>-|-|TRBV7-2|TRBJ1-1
TGTGCCAGCAGCCCTTCGAGGTTCCAGAACACTGAAGCTTTCTTT
CASSPSRFQNTEAFF
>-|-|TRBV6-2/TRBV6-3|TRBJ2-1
TGTGCCAGCAGTTCCGACGTTGGCCGGGTCTACAATGAGCAGTTCTTC
CASSSDVGRVYNEQFF
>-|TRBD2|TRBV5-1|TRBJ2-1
TGCGCCAGCAGCCTCCGACTAGCGGAGAGCTCCTACAATGAGCAGTTCTTC
CASSLRLAESSYNEQFF
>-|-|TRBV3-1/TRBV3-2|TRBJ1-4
TGTGCCAGCAGCCAGGCCCGATGGGGGTCGGCGGAACTGTTTTTT
CASSQARWGSAELFF
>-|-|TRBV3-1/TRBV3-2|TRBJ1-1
TGTGCCAGCAGTCACTCCGCGGGGGGGACTGAAGCTTTCTTT
CASSHSAGGTEAFF
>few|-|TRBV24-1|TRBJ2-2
TGTGCCACCAGTGATGCTGGGATCGGGGAGCTGTTTTTT
CATSDAGIGELFF
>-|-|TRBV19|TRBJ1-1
TGTGCCAGTAGTAGCCAGGTTAACACTGAAGCTTTCTTT
CASSSQVNTEAFF
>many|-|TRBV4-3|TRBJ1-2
TGCGCCAGCAGCCAAGATGGCAGGGACCATGGCTACACCTTC
CASSQDGRDHGYTF
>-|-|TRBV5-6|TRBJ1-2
TGTGCCAGCAGCTTGGGGCAGGGGTACTATGGCTACACCTTC
CASSLGQGYYGYTF
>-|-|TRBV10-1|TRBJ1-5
TGCGCCAGCAGTGCCCCAGGGAGCAATCAGCCCCAGCATTTT
CASSAPGSNQPQHF
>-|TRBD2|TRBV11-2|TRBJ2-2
TGTGCCAGCAGCCTCGGGCATAGCGGGAGGTCGGGCACCGGGGAGCTGTTTTTT
CASSLGHSGRSGTGELFF
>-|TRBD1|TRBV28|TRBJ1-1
TGTGCCAGCAGTCCTGGGACAGCCCCCCACACTGAAGCTTTCTTT
CASSPGTAPHTEAFF
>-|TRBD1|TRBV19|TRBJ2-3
TGTGCCAGTAGTATAACGGACAGGGGGGATACGCAGTATTTT
CASSITDRGDTQYF
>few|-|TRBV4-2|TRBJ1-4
TGTGCCAGCAGCCAAGTGGAGGAAAAACTGTTTTTT
CASSQVEEKLFF
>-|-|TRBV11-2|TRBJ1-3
TGTGCCAGCAGCTTAGTAAGGGGTGGCTCTGGAAACACCATATATTTT
CASSLVRGGSGNTIYF
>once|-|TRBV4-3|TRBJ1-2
TGCGCCAGCAGCCAAGCGGGCAGCGTCGGGTGGGGATCCTACACCTTC
CASSQAGSVGWGSYTF
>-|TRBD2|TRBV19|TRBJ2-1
TGTGCCAGTAGTCCCCTCCGACTAGCGGGAGGCTCGGGGAATGAGCAGTTCTTC
CASSPLRLAGGSGNEQFF
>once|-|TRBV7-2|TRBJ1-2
TGTGCCAGCAGCTTAGCGTGGGAAACAACAGGGTCCCCTCGGGACTATGGCTACACCTTC
CASSLAWETTGSPRDYGYTF
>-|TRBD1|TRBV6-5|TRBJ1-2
TGTGCCAGCACCTCTCCGACAGGGGGTAACTATGGCTACACCTTC
CASTSPTGGNYGYTF
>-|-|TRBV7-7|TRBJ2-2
TGTGCCAGCAGCCCCAGCCCCCGGACCCGCGAACACCGGGGAGCTGTTTTT
CASSPSPRTREHRGAVF
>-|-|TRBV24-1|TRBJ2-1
TGTGCCACCACTGCCGGGCCCAACAATGAGCAGTTCTTC
CATTAGPNNEQFF
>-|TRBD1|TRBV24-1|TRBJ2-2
TGTGCCACCAGTGATTTGCGGGGACAGGGCCACACCGGGGAGCTGTTTTTT
CATSDLRGQGHTGELFF
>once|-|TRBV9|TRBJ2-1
TGTGCCAGCAGCCCCGAGGTAGATGAGCAGTTCTTC
CASSPEVDEQFF
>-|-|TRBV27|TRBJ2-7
TGTGCCAGCGCGCGCCTGGGGCGGACCTACGAGCAGTACTTC
CASARLGRTYEQYF
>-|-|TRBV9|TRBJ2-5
TGTGCCAGCAGCCCGGGGACTTCCGGAAGGGAGACCCAGTACTTC
CASSPGTSGRETQYF
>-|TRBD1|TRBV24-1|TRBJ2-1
TGTGCCACCAGTGATGGACAGGGGGCCGCCTACAATGAGCAGTTCTTC
CATSDGQGAAYNEQFF
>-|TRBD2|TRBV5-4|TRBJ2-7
TGTGCCAGCAGCCTCAAAGCGGGAGGGCCGATCGAGCAGTACTTC
CASSLKAGGPIEQYF
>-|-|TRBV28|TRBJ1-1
TGTGCCAGCACCCCCCTGTACACTGAAGCTTTCTTT
CASTPLYTEAFF
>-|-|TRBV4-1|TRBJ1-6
TGCGCCAGCAGCACTGTCCCAGGGGATGGTTCACCCCTCCACTTT
CASSTVPGDGSPLHF
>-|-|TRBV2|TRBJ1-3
TGTGCCAGCAGTGAAGCGCAAGGCCCAGGAAACACCATATATTTT
CASSEAQGPGNTIYF
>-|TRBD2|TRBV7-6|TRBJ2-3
TGTGCCAGCAGCTTAGTCCCGGTAGGCGGGGGGGCCGAATATACGCAGTATTTT
CASSLVPVGGGAEYTQYF
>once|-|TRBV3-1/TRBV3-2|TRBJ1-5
TGTGCCAGCAGCCAAGTAGGGATGGGTCAGCCCCAGCATTTT
CASSQVGMGQPQHF
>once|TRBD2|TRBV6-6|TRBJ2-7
TGTGCCAGCAGTTACGGACTAGCGGGATACGAGCAGTACTTC
CASSYGLAGYEQYF
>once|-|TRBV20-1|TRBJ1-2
TGCAGTGCTAGGTCGAAAAATGGCTACACCTTC
CSARSKNGYTF
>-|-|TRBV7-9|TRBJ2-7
TGTGCCAGCAGCTTAGCGCATGGACGGCTCTGGGAGCAGTACTTC
CASSLAHGRLWEQYF
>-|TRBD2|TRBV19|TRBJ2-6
TGTGCCTCCCGACTAGCGGGATACTCTGGGGCCAACGTCCTGACTTTC
CASRLAGYSGANVLTF
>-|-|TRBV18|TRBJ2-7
TGTGCCAGCTCACCACCAGGGGCCCCGGGCTACGAGCAGTACTTC
CASSPPGAPGYEQYF
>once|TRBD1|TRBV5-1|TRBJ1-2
TGCGCCAGCAGCTATTCCGGGACAGGGGATTACTATGGCTACACCTTC
CASSYSGTGDYYGYTF
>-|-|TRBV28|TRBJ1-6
TGTGCCAGCAGTTTAGGGGGCAATTCACCCCTCCACTTT
CASSLGGNSPLHF
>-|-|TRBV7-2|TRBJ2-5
TGTGCCAGCAGTTCGACCGGTCTGGGGACCCAGTACTTC
CASSSTGLGTQYF
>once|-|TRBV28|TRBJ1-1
TGTGCCAGCAGCCACCCTAACGAGGGACCTGAAGCTTTCTTT
CASSHPNEGPEAFF
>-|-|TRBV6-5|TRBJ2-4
TGTGCCAGCAGTTGGGACAAAGACATTCAGTACTTC
CASSWDKDIQYF
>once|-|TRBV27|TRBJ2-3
TGTGCCAGCAGCCGAGGCGGAGGGGGGCTGGCGCAGTATTTT
CASSRGGGGLAQYF
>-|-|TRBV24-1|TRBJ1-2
TGTGCCACCAGTGGTGCGACAGGAGGGGTCTACACCTTC
CATSGATGGVYTF
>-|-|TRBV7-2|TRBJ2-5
TGTGCCAGCAGACCAAGGACGGACCAGGCCCAGTACTTC
CASRPRTDQAQYF
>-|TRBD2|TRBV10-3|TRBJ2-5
TGTGCCATCAGTGAGTCGGCCAGCGGGGGCGACGAGACCCAGTACTTC
CAISESASGGDETQYF
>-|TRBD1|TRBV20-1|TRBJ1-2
TGCTTACCCGGGACAGCCTATGGCTACACCTTC
CLPGTAYGYTF
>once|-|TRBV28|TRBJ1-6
TGTGCCAGCACCCCTGGAGGGGGATCCTATAATTCACCCCTCCACTTT
CASTPGGGSYNSPLHF
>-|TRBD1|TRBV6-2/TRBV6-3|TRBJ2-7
TGTGCCAGCAGTTACTTTGGGACAGGGCTCGAGCAGTACTTC
CASSYFGTGLEQYF
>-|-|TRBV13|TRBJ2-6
TGTGCCAGCAGCTCCGACGGCTCTGGGGCCAACGTCCTGACTTTC
CASSSDGSGANVLTF
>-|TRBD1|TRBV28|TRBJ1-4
TGTGCCAGCAGACCAGGGGGAACTAATGAAAAACTGTTTTTT
CASRPGGTNEKLFF
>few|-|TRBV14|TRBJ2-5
TGTGCCAGCAGCCAAGGGCCCAAAGAGACCCAGTACTTC
CASSQGPKETQYF
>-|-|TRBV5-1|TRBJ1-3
TGCGCCAGACCGGGCGGTAACACCATATATTTT
CARPGGNTIYF
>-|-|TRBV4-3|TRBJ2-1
TGCGCCAGCAGCCAAGATAGGGGAGGAGGGGGGACCTACAATGAGCAGTTCTTC
CASSQDRGGGGTYNEQFF
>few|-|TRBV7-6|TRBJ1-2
TGTGCCAGCAGCTTAGGGGCAGGTAGACCTAACTATGGCTACACCTTC
CASSLGAGRPNYGYTF
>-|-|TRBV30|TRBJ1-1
TGTGCCTGGAGTGCCGACAGTTTCACTGAAGCTTTCTTT
CAWSADSFTEAFF
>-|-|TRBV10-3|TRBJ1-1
TGTGCCATCATGGGGGACATGAACACTGAAGCTTTCTTT
CAIMGDMNTEAFF
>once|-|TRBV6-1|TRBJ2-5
TGTGCCAGCAGTGAAGCGGTACAGGGAGAGACCCAGTACTTC
CASSEAVQGETQYF
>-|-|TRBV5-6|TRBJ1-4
TGTGCCAGCACCCTCCGCTCGGCCGCCTGGACGTTTACAGGGGAAAAACTGTTTTTT
CASTLRSAAWTFTGEKLFF